A single sample gave rise to the 27 T cell receptor beta chains below, sequenced in a study of blood T cells in healthy people across ages. A second roughly 6 to 11 cycle PCR used barcoded and J-beta primers. TCRdb ran MiXCR on the 5' RACE reads and lists one entry per CDR3 protein. The sample has around 1,000,000 distinct CDR3 sequences, approximately 25% seen once. The same sample was also studied in work on T cells of mothers and their children.

Source material: blood. Receptors were obtained from a girl aged 2 to 9 in good health.

V gene TRBV7-9 combines with J gene TRBJ2-5, with 10 bases that match TRBD2. Germline lookup yields CDR1 SEHNR and CDR2 FQNEAQ (reference sequence). Trimming cost V 5 bases and J 4 bases; bases outside gene matches: 7. The CDR3 loop spans 15 amino acids. The CDR3 DNA reads TGTGCCAGCAGCGAAGCGGGGGGGCCCGTAGAGACCCAGTACTTC. As protein: CASSEAGGPVETQYF.

This clonotype appeared a few times. This rearrangement joins TRBV12-5 to TRBJ2-3; 14 nucleotides align to TRBD2. The CDR3 loop spans 19 amino acids. The V and J ends lost 6 bases and 4 bases, in that order; junction bases with no gene match: 15. The germline gives CDR1 LGHNT, CDR2 FRNRAP. CDR3 sequence reads: CASGQGTSGGVIAPDTQYF. The CDR3 DNA sequence: TGTGCTAGTGGCCAAGGGACTAGCGGGGGAGTCATTGCGCCAGATACGCAGTATTTT.

The V gene is TRBV7-2, the J gene TRBJ2-7, with 15 bases matching TRBD2. The last part of the DNA fits TRBJ2-5 better; the J call may be wrong. Germline loops: CDR1 SGHTA, CDR2 FQGNSA. CDR3 length equals 17 residues. CDR3 sequence: CASSSGLAGGSSETQYF. The CDR3 nucleotides read TGTGCCAGCAGCTCGGGACTAGCGGGGGGTTCATCGGAGACCCAGTACTTC.

The chain links TRBV6-2 or TRBV6-3 to TRBJ2-5; D is possibly TRBD2 (6 bases). The germline V and J ends were trimmed by 4 bases and 9 bases, with 9 bases remaining between them. The CDR3 sequence is 11 residues long. The germline V gene encodes CDR1 MNHEY and CDR2 SVGEGT. For the CDR3, the DNA is TGTGCCAGCAGTTGGAGGGAGGCCCAGTACTTC. It translates to CASSWREAQYF.

This clonotype was found a few times. The chain uses TRBV12-3 or TRBV12-4 and TRBJ2-1; 8 bases are shared with TRBD2. This CDR3 region has 13 residues. V lost 8 bases to trimming and J lost 5 bases; unmatched junction nucleotides: 5. The CDR3 nucleotides are TGTGCCAGCCGGGGGGGCCTTAACAATGAGCAGTTCTTC. It codes for CASRGGLNNEQFF.

This clonotype was counted a few times. The chain is built from TRBV11-3 and TRBJ2-4, with TRBD1 matching over 9 bases. Germline V lookup: CDR1 SGHNT, CDR2 YENEEA. The CDR3 is 17 residues long. Trimming removed 3 bases from V and 0 bases from J; junction bases left unmatched: 6. The CDR3 loop is CASSLETGGLAKNIQYF. Written as DNA, the CDR3 is TGTGCCAGCAGCTTGGAGACAGGGGGTTTAGCCAAAAACATTCAGTACTTC.

This clonotype was picked up a small number of times. J is TRBJ2-5 and V is TRBV7-9; the D gene could be TRBD1 or TRBD2 (6 bases each). The J call may be mistaken, given a closer DNA end match to TRBJ2-1. The CDR3 has 16 amino acids. Germline loops: CDR1 SEHNR, CDR2 FQNEAQ (reference sequence). The CDR3 protein is CASSPTTRGVAVGQFF. The CDR3 DNA reads TGTGCCAGCAGCCCGACAACGAGGGGGGTTGCCGTGGGGCAGTTCTTC.

This clonotype appeared a few times. This chain's CDR3 is CASSTGSSGYSRTQYF. The CDR3 DNA is TGTGCCAGCAGTACCGGTTCTAGCGGGTACTCGCGGACCCAGTACTTC. This sequence joins TRBV6-1 and TRBJ2-5; 8 nucleotides agree with TRBD2. The CDR3 length is 16 residues. J gave up 7 bases and V 5 bases, and 15 bases lay outside the gene matches. The germline CDR1 and CDR2 sequences are MNHNS and SASEGT.

The chain links TRBV10-2 to TRBJ2-3; TRBD2 agrees at 9 bases. Germline lookup yields CDR1 WSHSY and CDR2 SAAADI. This CDR3 contains 16 residues. V lost 6 bases, J lost 3 bases, and 10 bases stayed unmatched. The CDR3 spells CASREIAGAGTDTQYF. Written as DNA, the CDR3 is TGCGCCAGCAGGGAAATAGCGGGAGCGGGAACAGATACGCAGTATTTT.

The chain joins TRBV20-1 to TRBJ2-4; 8 nucleotides agree with TRBD2. CDR3 length: 14 amino acids. The ends lost 3 bases at V and 2 bases at J; junction bases unmatched: 3. Germline CDR1 reads DFQATT; CDR2 reads SNEGSKA (reference sequence). As DNA, the CDR3 is TGCAGTGCTAGCGGGAGGGTGTCCAAAAACATTCAGTACTTC. Encoded protein: CSASGRVSKNIQYF.

The chain joins TRBV20-1 to TRBJ1-2; no definite D call. V was cut by 0 bases and J by 3 bases, with 14 bases left in between. The CDR3 has 15 amino acids. The germline gives CDR1 DFQATT, CDR2 SNEGSKA (reference sequence). The CDR3 DNA sequence: TGCAGTGCTAGAGATGTGCGAGAATTTGACTATGGCTACACCTTC. It translates to CSARDVREFDYGYTF.

This sequence joins TRBV4-1 and TRBJ2-7, with D maybe TRBD1 (6 bases). In germline, CDR1 is MGHRA, CDR2 YSYEKL. The CDR3 spans 13 residues. V dropped 6 bases and J dropped 0 bases, with 9 bases sitting between them. The CDR3 DNA sequence: TGCGCCAGCAGGTGGGACAACTCCTACGAGCAGTACTTC. This codes for CASRWDNSYEQYF.

This rearrangement joins TRBV5-6 to TRBJ1-5; no reliable D call. CDR3 length: 14 amino acids. In germline, CDR1 is SGHDT, CDR2 YYEEEE. The V gene lost 2 bases and the J gene lost 0 bases, with 6 bases spanning the gap. CDR3 coding DNA: TGTGCCAGCAGCTTATCGAATAGCAATCAGCCCCAGCATTTT. Translation gives CASSLSNSNQPQHF. The entire variable domain, with the rest obtained from reference TRBV5-6 and TRBJ1-5, is as follows: DAGVTQSPTHLIKTRGQQVTLRCSPKSGHDTVSWYQQALGQGPQFIFQYYEEEERQRGNFPDRFSGHQFPNYSSELNVNALLLGDSALYLCASSLSNSNQPQHFGDGTRLSIL.

This chain uses TRBV5-1 with TRBJ2-4, with 10 bases aligning to TRBD2. CDR1 is SGHRS and CDR2 is YFSETQ in the germline V gene. The V gene end was trimmed by 4 bases and the J gene end by 4 bases; junction bases not matched to a gene: 5. The CDR3 has 15 amino acids. CDR3 sequence: CASSPLAGVKNIQYF. The CDR3 coding sequence is TGCGCCAGCAGCCCGCTAGCGGGGGTGAAAAACATTCAGTACTTC.

This rearrangement joins TRBV3-1 to TRBJ1-1; D unclear. Germline assignment: CDR1 LGHDT and CDR2 YNNKEL (reference sequence). Trimming pared 0 bases from V and 7 bases from J, leaving 6 bases between. The CDR3 totals 12 residues. CDR3 loop: CASSQDEVEAFF. As DNA, the CDR3 is TGTGCCAGCAGCCAAGACGAGGTTGAAGCTTTCTTT.

This clonotype has just a few counts. The chain has TRBV11-2 and TRBJ2-1; D is possibly TRBD2 (6 bases). There are 12 residues in the CDR3. Germline CDR1 reads SGHAT; CDR2 reads FQNNGV. V was trimmed by 6 bases and J by 8 bases, leaving 11 bases between them. The CDR3 sequence: CASRLAEDEQFF. The CDR3 bases are TGTGCCAGCAGACTAGCTGAGGATGAGCAGTTCTTC. Full variable domain (missing parts from reference TRBV11-2 and TRBJ2-1): EAGVAQSPRYKIIEKRQSVAFWCNPISGHATLYWYQQILGQGPKLLIQFQNNGVVDDSQLPKDRFSAERLKGVDSTLKIQPAKLEDSAVYLCASRLAEDEQFFGPGTRLTVL.

This rearrangement joins TRBV3-1 to TRBJ2-5; TRBD1 might be the D (5 bases). The end of the DNA aligns better with TRBJ2-7, so the J call may be wrong. CDR3 length: 15 residues. The germline gives CDR1 LGHDT, CDR2 YNNKEL (reference sequence). The CDR3 bases are TGTGCCAGCAGCCAAATTTTTAGGGGCGGCTACGAGCAGTACTTC. This sequence encodes CASSQIFRGGYEQYF.

The chain has TRBV7-8 and TRBJ1-5, with 10 positions matching TRBD1. The germline CDR1 and CDR2 sequences are SGHVS and FQNEAQ. V was pared by 6 bases and J by 7 bases, with 9 bases of the junction left unmatched. The CDR3 length is 15 residues. The CDR3 bases are TGTGCCAGCAGAGCGACAGGGGGCGACTGGCAGCCCCAGCATTTT. Protein sequence: CASRATGGDWQPQHF.

This rearrangement joins TRBV5-1 to TRBJ2-3, with D perhaps TRBD1 (6 bases). Trimming left V 4 bases short and J 2 bases short, with 17 bases between. CDR3 length equals 16 residues. The germline V gene encodes CDR1 SGHRS and CDR2 YFSETQ. The DNA of the CDR3 is TGCGCCAGCAGCCCGCAGGGACACTTCGACACAGATACGCAGTATTTT. This gives the protein CASSPQGHFDTDTQYF.

V gene TRBV6-5 combines with J gene TRBJ1-1; possibly TRBD1 for D (6 bases). The CDR3 length is 14 residues. V was shortened by 0 bases and J by 7 bases, with 12 bases between the two germline ends. Germline V gives CDR1 MNHEY, CDR2 SVGAGI. The CDR3 sequence is CASSYSMGGIEAFF. In nucleotides, the CDR3 is TGTGCCAGCAGTTACTCGATGGGGGGCATTGAAGCTTTCTTT.

This clonotype was detected a few times. This chain uses TRBV7-6 with TRBJ2-1, with D perhaps TRBD1 (6 bases). CDR1 SGHVS and CDR2 FNYEAQ come from the germline V gene. CDR3 length: 12 amino acids. V was cut by 2 bases and J by 9 bases, with 8 bases left in between. CDR3 sequence reads: CASSLRGSEQFF. The CDR3 coding sequence is TGTGCCAGCAGCTTAAGGGGGTCTGAGCAGTTCTTC. The variable domain in full, completed from reference TRBV7-6 and TRBJ2-1, reads GAGVSQSPRYKVTKRGQDVALRCDPISGHVSLYWYRQALGQGPEFLTYFNYEAQQDKSGLPNDRFSAERPEGSISTLTIQRTEQRDSAMYRCASSLRGSEQFFGPGTRLTVL.

The rearrangement joins TRBV12-3 or TRBV12-4 to TRBJ2-5; D is unresolved. The J call is uncertain, as TRBJ2-7 better fits the DNA end. This CDR3 contains 12 residues. The CDR3 coding sequence is TGTGCCAGCAGGTACGGTTTCTACGAGCAGTACTTC. Protein: CASRYGFYEQYF.

This clonotype has more than one count but fewer than ten. The rearrangement uses TRBV20-1 and TRBJ2-5, with TRBD2 identical over 12 bases. This CDR3 region has 15 residues. Germline V lookup: CDR1 DFQATT, CDR2 SNEGSKA (reference sequence). With V trimmed by 5 bases and J by 1 base, 5 bases remained unmatched. CDR3 coding DNA: TGCAGTGCTGGAGGACTAGCGGGGCTCCAAGAGACCCAGTACTTC. Translating it yields CSAGGLAGLQETQYF.

This clonotype was recorded a few times. The V and J genes are TRBV9 and TRBJ1-4; TRBD1 is a possible D gene (5 bases). Germline V lookup: CDR1 SGDLS, CDR2 YYNGEE. The ends were cut back, 3 bases at V and 3 bases at J, with 12 bases in the middle. The CDR3 length is 15 residues. CDR3 bases: TGTGCCAGCAGCGAGGGACCCGGACCTAATGAAAAACTGTTTTTT. It codes for CASSEGPGPNEKLFF.

This clonotype was counted only a few times. The rearrangement joins TRBV7-6 to TRBJ1-1; D not certain. This CDR3 comprises 16 residues. With 4 bases removed from V and 0 bases from J, the gap between germline ends came to 15 bases. Germline CDR1 and CDR2: SGHVS and FNYEAQ. The CDR3 is CASSSGVANLNTEAFF. CDR3 DNA sequence: TGTGCCAGCAGCTCAGGAGTGGCCAACTTGAACACTGAAGCTTTCTTT. The full variable domain, with the rest looked up from reference TRBV7-6 and TRBJ1-1, is GAGVSQSPRYKVTKRGQDVALRCDPISGHVSLYWYRQALGQGPEFLTYFNYEAQQDKSGLPNDRFSAERPEGSISTLTIQRTEQRDSAMYRCASSSGVANLNTEAFFGQGTRLTVV.

This clonotype was recorded a few times. The V gene is TRBV20-1, the J gene TRBJ2-7; 14 bases map to TRBD2. Germline CDR1 and CDR2: DFQATT and SNEGSKA (reference sequence). The CDR3 runs to 14 residues. The ends lost 6 bases at V and 4 bases at J; junction bases unmatched: 5. The CDR3 region has the DNA TGCAGTGCCAGGACTAGCGGGAGGATGTACGAGCAGTACTTC. It codes for CSARTSGRMYEQYF.

This clonotype was detected ten times or more. At one boundary the junction diverges from the germline segment, which might be a read error. The chain recombines TRBV12-3 or TRBV12-4 with TRBJ2-1; D remains ambiguous. This CDR3 is 11 amino acids long. The CDR3 nucleotides are TGCGCCAGCAGCCAATACAATGAGCAGTTCTTC. Its translation: CASSQYNEQFF.